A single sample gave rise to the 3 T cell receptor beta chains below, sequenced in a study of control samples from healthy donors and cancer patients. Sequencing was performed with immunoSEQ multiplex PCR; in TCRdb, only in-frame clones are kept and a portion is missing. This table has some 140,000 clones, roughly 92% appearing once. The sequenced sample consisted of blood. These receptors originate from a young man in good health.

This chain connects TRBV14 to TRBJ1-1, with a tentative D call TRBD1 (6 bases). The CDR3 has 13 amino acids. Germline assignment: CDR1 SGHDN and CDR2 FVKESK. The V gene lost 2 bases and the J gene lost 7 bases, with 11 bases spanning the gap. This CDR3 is CASSQQGLGEAFF. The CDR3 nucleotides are TGTGCCAGCAGCCAACAGGGGCTCGGTGAAGCTTTCTTT.

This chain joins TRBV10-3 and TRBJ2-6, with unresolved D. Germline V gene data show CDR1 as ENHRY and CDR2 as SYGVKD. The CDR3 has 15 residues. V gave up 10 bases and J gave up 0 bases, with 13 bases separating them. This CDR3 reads CATSGLDSGANVLTF. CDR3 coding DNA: TGTGCCACCTCGGGCCTTGACTCTGGGGCCAACGTCCTGACTTTC.

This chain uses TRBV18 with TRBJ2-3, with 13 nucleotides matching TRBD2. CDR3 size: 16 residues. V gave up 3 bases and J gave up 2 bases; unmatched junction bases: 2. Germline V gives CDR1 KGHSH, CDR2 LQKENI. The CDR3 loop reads CASSPGLAGDTDTQYF. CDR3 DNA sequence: TGTGCCAGCTCACCCGGACTAGCGGGAGACACAGATACGCAGTATTTT.